The TCR beta chain under discussion was sequenced for a study of T cell responses to AZD1222 COVID-19 vaccine (dated by TCRdb to the early 2020s). Regarding the study in general: A total of 233 trial participants underwent TCR sequencing, of whom 207 had received two doses of AZD1222 and some 26 had received two doses of the MenACWY control vaccine. Trial participants were enrolled by age into 18-55, 56-69 and 70-plus year subgroups, with roughly 160, 29 and 62 TCR-sequenced participants respectively. What the authors observed across the whole study: In the small 56-69-year group, the increase in depth fell short of significance, most likely because of low power. Participants were mostly white British, with more females than males. The authors suggested clonal diversity may have been underestimated. Epitopes outside the regions mutated in the B.1.351 and B.1.1.7 variants were reportedly recognized by nearly half of the unique spike-specific TCRs. The vaccine-associated CD4 TCRs covered the entire spike protein, and the dominant responses fell in regions 160-218 and 743-854. Conclusions about previously exposed vaccinees are limited because only a handful of AZD1222 recipients were SARS-CoV-2 seropositive at baseline. A significant rise in spike-specific TCR breadth and depth was observed after two AZD1222 doses relative to day 0 and relative to MenACWY recipients. Because no day 14 peak-response samples were available, repertoires were characterized only after the peak T cell response.

The CDR3 regions of human TCRbeta chains were analyzed by immunosequencing. The paper's processing steps were these. Repertoire TCRs were matched against a reference library of SARS-CoV-2-specific TCRs generated with the MIRA antigen-specificity platform. Breadth was defined as the fraction of unique TCRs that were SARS-CoV-2-associated. Depth was defined as the fraction of total T cells that were SARS-CoV-2-associated. Using the MIRA data, each spike-specific TCR was assigned both to the spike region to which the TCR was reactive and to a CD4 or CD8 class. Log10-transformed breadth and depth values were compared by one-way ANOVA with Sidak's multiple comparisons tests. TCRdb's version of the immuneACCESS table is confined to in-frame rearrangements and falls short of the full clone set. An unresolved V gene accounts for under half of the shortfall where checked; the remainder is of unknown origin. The D gene and trimming were derived from the DNA, and the V and J assignments and clone size from that table. This sample is represented by 120,000 or so clones; about 79% of them were singletons. The ten largest account for over 25% of the sample.

The CDR3 measures 15 amino acids from cysteine to phenylalanine. Solely the CDR3 DNA is kept, with 45 bases framed from the first base. CDR1 LNHNV and CDR2 YYDKDF were looked up in the germline V gene (reference sequence). Cut back by 0 bases and 3 bases, the V and J ends lie 11 bases apart. In its sample, this clone was seen once. The antigen it recognizes is unknown. The sample holds no much larger clone one base away, and base qualities are not on file. The meaning of the sample's time point label: about 28 days (+/-7) after the second vaccine dose. AZD1222 recipients whose second dose came at about 4 weeks and those whose second dose came at about 12 weeks were combined into one group, since spike-specific TCR depth and breadth did not differ between the two schedules. Vaccinee samples were obtained from the UK trials COV001 and COV002, which included a single-blind randomized controlled phase 2/3 trial of AZD1222 (ChAdOx1 nCoV-19) in healthy adults. For TCRbeta chain sequencing, PBMC samples from trial participants were taken at day 0 and at day 28 after the second dose.

The sample consisted of peripheral blood, taken 28 days after the second AZD1222 dose. The chain employs TRBV15 and TRBJ1-1; the D gene identity is not certain. The receptor's source is an adult who received the AZD1222 COVID-19 vaccine. The nucleotides read TGTGCCACCAGCAGAGATTCCCGGGGATACACTGAAGCTTTCTTT. Translation gives CATSRDSRGYTEAFF.